These T cell receptor beta chains were read from a single sample in a study of shared clonotypes between healthy human individuals. Sequenced by immunoSEQ multiplex PCR; TCRdb stores in-frame clones only, minus some. The profile shows around 1.9 million clones, 90% to 95% of them singletons. The specimen sequenced was naive CD8+ T cells from PBMCs. The receptors stem from a man younger than 35 in good health. Some clones in this sample may be carry-over from other donors' samples. Each CDR3 is given with its conserved first and last residue. Each record gives: D gene, clone size, V gene, J gene, CDR3 protein, CDR3 DNA. The D gene is left open where the match is weak. Expanded clones are given a class, and other clones once, few, many or no size at all.

NA	NA	TRBV7-9	TRBJ2-1	CASYWLGLQFF	TGTGCCAGCTACTGGTTAGGTCTGCAGTTCTTC
NA	NA	TRBV2	TRBJ1-2	CASSAGTSFFTGYTF	TGTGCCAGCAGTGCCGGGACATCCTTTTTCACGGGCTACACCTTC
TRBD2	NA	TRBV5-4	TRBJ2-3	CASTFGLAGVTDTQYF	TGTGCCAGCACATTTGGCCTAGCGGGGGTCACAGATACGCAGTATTTT
NA	NA	TRBV5-8	TRBJ2-5	CASRVETQYF	TGTGCCAGCAGAGTTGAGACCCAGTACTTC
NA	NA	TRBV30	TRBJ2-7	CAWSVASGSSYEQYF	TGTGCCTGGAGTGTCGCCAGCGGTAGCTCCTACGAGCAGTACTTC
TRBD1	few	TRBV6-5	TRBJ1-1	CASSPTGVWTEAFF	TGTGCCAGCAGTCCAACAGGGGTGTGGACTGAAGCTTTCTTT
TRBD1	NA	TRBV7-6	TRBJ2-1	CASSSRRPGTGESEQFF	TGTGCCAGCAGCTCCCGCCGCCCTGGGACAGGGGAAAGTGAGCAGTTCTTC
NA	NA	TRBV15	TRBJ1-1	CATSRDGWGTEAFF	TGTGCCACCAGCAGAGACGGCTGGGGGACTGAAGCTTTCTTT
TRBD2	NA	TRBV29-1	TRBJ2-1	CSVEDRGLAGAPSIYNEQFF	TGCAGCGTTGAAGATCGCGGACTAGCGGGAGCCCCATCCATATACAATGAGCAGTTCTTC
NA	few	TRBV4-2	TRBJ2-1	CASSHRDNEQFF	TGTGCCAGCAGCCACAGGGACAATGAGCAGTTCTTC
NA	NA	TRBV14	TRBJ2-7	CASSQERGEWYEQYF	TGTGCCAGCAGCCAAGAAAGGGGGGAGTGGTACGAGCAGTACTTC
NA	NA	TRBV29-1	TRBJ1-2	CSVDGQDLGYGYTF	TGCAGCGTTGACGGTCAGGACCTGGGCTATGGCTACACCTTC
TRBD1	NA	TRBV4-3	TRBJ2-7	CASSLGRKTGEQYF	TGCGCCAGCAGCCTAGGACGGAAGACAGGGGAGCAGTACTTC
NA	once	TRBV7-8	TRBJ2-7	CASSLGMAGASSYEQYF	TGTGCCAGCAGCTTAGGGATGGCAGGGGCGAGCTCCTACGAGCAGTACTTC
NA	NA	TRBV27	TRBJ1-1	CASSLTPLRGFEAFF	TGTGCCAGCAGTTTAACCCCCTTGAGAGGGTTTGAAGCTTTCTTT
NA	NA	TRBV10-3	TRBJ2-7	CAISTGSSYEQYF	TGTGCCATCAGTACCGGGTCCTCCTACGAGCAGTACTTC
NA	once	TRBV14	TRBJ2-7	CASSQTLTGTDYEQYF	TGTGCCAGCAGCCAAACCTTGACAGGGACTGACTACGAGCAGTACTTC
TRBD2	NA	TRBV14	TRBJ2-7	CASSQDLPRAGGLSYEQYF	TGTGCCAGCAGCCAAGATCTGCCCAGAGCGGGAGGGCTTTCCTACGAGCAGTACTTC
NA	NA	TRBV7-6	TRBJ2-7	CASSLVGEDYEQYF	TGTGCCAGCAGCTTAGTTGGGGAAGACTACGAGCAGTACTTC
NA	NA	TRBV7-9	TRBJ2-7	CASSSPPGRISYEQYF	TGTGCCAGCAGCTCCCCCCCGGGACGGATCTCCTACGAGCAGTACTTC
NA	NA	TRBV6-5	TRBJ1-2	CARANYGYTF	TGTGCCAGGGCGAACTATGGCTACACCTTC
TRBD2	NA	TRBV10-3	TRBJ2-3	CAIMWLAGSTDTQYF	TGTGCCATCATGTGGCTAGCGGGAAGCACAGATACGCAGTATTTT
NA	NA	TRBV28	TRBJ2-5	CASSLTGMRETQYF	TGTGCCAGCAGTCTAACAGGGATGAGAGAGACCCAGTACTTC
TRBD2	NA	TRBV11-2	TRBJ2-1	CASSSRTSGTTKYNEQFF	TGTGCCAGCAGCTCACGGACTAGCGGGACTACTAAATACAATGAGCAGTTCTTC
TRBD1	NA	TRBV6-5	TRBJ1-1	CASSPTGAAEAFF	TGTGCCAGCAGTCCTACAGGGGCAGCTGAAGCTTTCTTT
NA	NA	TRBV2	TRBJ2-7	CAVSQDLGTYEQYF	TGTGCCGTCAGCCAGGACCTCGGCACCTACGAGCAGTACTTC
NA	NA	TRBV5-1	TRBJ2-2	CASSLHRGGLDTGELFF	TGCGCCAGCAGCTTGCACAGGGGAGGGTTGGACACCGGGGAGCTGTTTTTT
NA	NA	TRBV6-5	TRBJ2-1	CASSYSQNNEQFF	TGTGCCAGCAGTTACTCTCAGAACAATGAGCAGTTCTTC
TRBD1	NA	TRBV7-9	TRBJ2-7	CASSWPQGALMSKTGEQYF	TGTGCCAGCAGCTGGCCCCAGGGGGCTCTGATGAGTAAGACGGGCGAGCAGTACTTC
TRBD2	NA	TRBV4-2	TRBJ2-3	CASSQEPGGGTDTQYF	TGTGCCAGCAGCCAAGAGCCGGGAGGGGGCACAGATACGCAGTATTTT
NA	NA	TRBV29-1	TRBJ2-7	CSVLTSYEQYF	TGCAGCGTTCTAACCTCCTACGAGCAGTACTTC
TRBD1	NA	TRBV28	TRBJ1-2	CASSAGTEGEHGYTF	TGTGCCAGCAGTGCCGGGACAGAAGGTGAACATGGCTACACCTTC
NA	NA	TRBV10-3	TRBJ1-1	CAISGRGNTEAFF	TGTGCCATCAGTGGTCGAGGCAACACTGAAGCTTTCTTT
NA	NA	TRBV4-2	TRBJ2-7	CASSPNEVAAGEQYF	TGTGCCAGCAGCCCCAATGAGGTAGCGGCAGGCGAGCAGTACTTC
NA	NA	TRBV11-2	TRBJ2-7	CASDGQSYEQYF	TGTGCCAGCGATGGACAGAGCTACGAGCAGTACTTC
TRBD1	NA	TRBV5-1	TRBJ2-2	CASRLTGGGTGELFF	TGCGCCAGCAGACTGACAGGGGGCGGCACCGGGGAGCTGTTTTTT
TRBD1	NA	TRBV9	TRBJ2-5	CASSQKDRPKETQYF	TGTGCCAGCAGCCAAAAGGACAGGCCGAAAGAGACCCAGTACTTC
NA	NA	TRBV6-5	TRBJ2-7	CASTGDEQYF	TGTGCCAGCACCGGGGACGAGCAGTACTTC
NA	NA	TRBV2	TRBJ2-4	CASSEGAGMNIQYF	TGTGCCAGCAGTGAGGGAGCAGGGATGAACATTCAGTACTTC
NA	NA	TRBV6-1	TRBJ2-7	CASSESIRGYEQYF	TGTGCCAGCAGTGAATCCATTCGGGGCTACGAGCAGTACTTC
NA	NA	TRBV13	TRBJ1-2	CASSLGQYYGYTF	TGTGCCAGCAGCTTAGGCCAGTACTATGGCTACACCTTC
NA	NA	TRBV6-5	TRBJ1-5	CASRITEWVNQPQHF	TGTGCCAGCAGGATTACAGAATGGGTCAATCAGCCCCAGCATTTT
TRBD2	NA	TRBV27	TRBJ2-7	CASSLIGEGRDYEQYF	TGTGCCAGCAGTTTGATTGGGGAGGGCCGAGATTACGAGCAGTACTTC
NA	NA	TRBV19	TRBJ1-1	CASSIVSVNTEAFF	TGTGCCAGTAGTATAGTCAGCGTGAACACTGAAGCTTTCTTT
NA	NA	TRBV5-6	TRBJ2-7	CASSSYTYEQYF	TGTGCCAGCAGCTCGTATACCTACGAGCAGTACTTC
NA	few	TRBV28	TRBJ1-1	CASSFGGGTEAFF	TGTGCCAGCAGTTTCGGGGGGGGCACTGAAGCTTTCTTT
NA	NA	TRBV9	TRBJ2-7	CASSLRGDVLTYEQYF	TGTGCCAGCAGCTTAAGGGGGGACGTCCTTACCTACGAGCAGTACTTC
NA	NA	TRBV2	TRBJ2-1	CASRPVDSYNEQFF	TGTGCCAGCAGACCAGTCGACTCCTACAATGAGCAGTTCTTC
TRBD1	NA	TRBV27	TRBJ2-7	CASSLRGQGGREQYF	TGTGCCAGCAGTTTAAGGGGACAGGGGGGTCGCGAGCAGTACTTC